The clone carrying this TCR beta chain was seen more than once but under ten times. The antigen is unknown. TCRdb keeps only in-frame clones here, not all; method: immunoSEQ multiplex PCR. This table has about 79,000 clones, approximately 92% appearing once. This specimen belongs to a study of OX40 agonist ivuxolimab in advanced cancers. Study-wide background: Across the patients, intravenous ivuxolimab was delivered every 2 weeks at 0.01 to 10 mg/kg. Whole-study findings and limits: Partial responders at 0.1-3.0 mg/kg had among the lowest clonal expansion.

From germline, CDR1 is LNHDA and CDR2 SQIVND (reference sequence). CDR3 length: 14 amino acids. V lost 3 bases, J lost 1 base, and 9 bases lay in between. This TCR was recovered from an adult with an advanced solid tumor such as melanoma, head and neck, liver or kidney cancer. V is TRBV19 and J is TRBJ1-1; a possible D gene is TRBD1 (6 bases). This specimen was CD4+ or CD8+ T cells sorted from blood, taken in a trial of the OX40 agonist ivuxolimab. The CDR3 DNA follows: TGTGCCAGTAGTATCAGGGGCCCGAACACTGAAGCTTTCTTT. It translates to CASSIRGPNTEAFF.